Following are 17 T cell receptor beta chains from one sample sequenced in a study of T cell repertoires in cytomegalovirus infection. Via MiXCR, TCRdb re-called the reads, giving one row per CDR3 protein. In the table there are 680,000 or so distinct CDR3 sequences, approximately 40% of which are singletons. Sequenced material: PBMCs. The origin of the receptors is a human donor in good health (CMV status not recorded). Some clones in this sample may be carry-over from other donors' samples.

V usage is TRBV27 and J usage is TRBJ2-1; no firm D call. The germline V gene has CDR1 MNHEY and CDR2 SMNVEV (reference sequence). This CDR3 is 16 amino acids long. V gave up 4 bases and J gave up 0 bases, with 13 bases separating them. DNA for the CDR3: TGTGCCAGCAGTTCCCGACTGGTGAGCTCCTACAATGAGCAGTTCTTC. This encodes CASSSRLVSSYNEQFF.

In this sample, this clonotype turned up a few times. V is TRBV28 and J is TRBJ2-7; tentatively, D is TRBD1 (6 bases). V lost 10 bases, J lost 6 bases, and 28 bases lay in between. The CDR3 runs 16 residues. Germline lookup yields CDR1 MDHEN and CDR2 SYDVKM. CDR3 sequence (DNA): TGTGCCACGGAAACAGGGATTTTTTCTGTAGTTGGCGAGCAGTACTTC. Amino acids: CATETGIFSVVGEQYF.

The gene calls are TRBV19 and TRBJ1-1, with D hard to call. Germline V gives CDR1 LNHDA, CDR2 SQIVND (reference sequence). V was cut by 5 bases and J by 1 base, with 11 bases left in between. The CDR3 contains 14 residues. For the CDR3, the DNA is TGTGCCAGTAGTGGTCGGACCGAGAACACTGAAGCTTTCTTT. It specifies CASSGRTENTEAFF.

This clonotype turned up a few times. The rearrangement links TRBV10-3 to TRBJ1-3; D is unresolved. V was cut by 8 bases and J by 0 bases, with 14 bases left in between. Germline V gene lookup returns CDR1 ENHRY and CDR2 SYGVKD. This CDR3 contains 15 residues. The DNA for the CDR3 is TGTGCCATCGAAAATGGCCTGCGCTCTGGAAACACCATATATTTT. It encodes CAIENGLRSGNTIYF.

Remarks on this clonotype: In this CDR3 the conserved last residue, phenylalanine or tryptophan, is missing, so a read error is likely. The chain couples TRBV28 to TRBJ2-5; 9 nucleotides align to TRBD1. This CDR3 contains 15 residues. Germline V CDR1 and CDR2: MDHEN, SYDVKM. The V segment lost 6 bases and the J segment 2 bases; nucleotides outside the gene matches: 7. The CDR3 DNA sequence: TGTGCCAGCAGAGACAGGGGGAAAGGGCAAGAGACCCAGTACTTA. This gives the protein CASRDRGKGQETQYL.

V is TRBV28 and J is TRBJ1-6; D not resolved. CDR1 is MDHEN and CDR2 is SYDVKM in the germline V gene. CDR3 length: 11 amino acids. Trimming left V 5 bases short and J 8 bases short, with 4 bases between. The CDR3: CASSQDSPLHF. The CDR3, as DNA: TGTGCCAGCAGTCAGGATTCACCCCTCCACTTT. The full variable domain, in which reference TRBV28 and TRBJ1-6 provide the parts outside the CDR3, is DVKVTQSSRYLVKRTGEKVFLECVQDMDHENMFWYRQDPGLGLRLIYFSYDVKMKEKGDIPEGYSVSREKKERFSLILESASTNQTSMYLCASSQDSPLHFGNGTRLTVT.

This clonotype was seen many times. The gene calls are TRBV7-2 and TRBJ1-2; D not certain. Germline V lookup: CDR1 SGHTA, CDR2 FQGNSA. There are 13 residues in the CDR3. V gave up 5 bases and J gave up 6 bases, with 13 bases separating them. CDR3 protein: CASSPPYPDGYTF. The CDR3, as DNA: TGTGCCAGCAGCCCTCCGTATCCTGATGGCTACACCTTC.

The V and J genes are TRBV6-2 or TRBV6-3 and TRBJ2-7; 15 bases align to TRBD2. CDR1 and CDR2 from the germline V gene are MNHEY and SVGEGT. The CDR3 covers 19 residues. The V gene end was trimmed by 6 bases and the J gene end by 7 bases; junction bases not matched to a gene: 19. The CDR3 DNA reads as TGTGCCAGCAGCTCCACTCTCGAACGAGGACTAGCGGGAGGGCGAGAGCAGTACTTC. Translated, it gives CASSSTLERGLAGGREQYF.

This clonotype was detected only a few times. The CDR3 here is CAWALGGGATDTQYF. The DNA for the CDR3 is TGTGCCTGGGCCCTTGGAGGGGGGGCTACAGATACGCAGTATTTT. J is TRBJ2-3 and V is TRBV30, with TRBD2 as a possible D gene (7 bases). The CDR3 extends over 15 amino acids. V gave up 5 bases and J gave up 3 bases, with 18 bases separating them. Germline CDR1 reads GTSNPN; CDR2 reads SVGIG (reference sequence).

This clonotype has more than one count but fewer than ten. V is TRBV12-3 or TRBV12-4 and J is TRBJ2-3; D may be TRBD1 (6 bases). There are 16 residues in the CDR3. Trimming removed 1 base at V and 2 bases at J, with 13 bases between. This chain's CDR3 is CASSLDLQGSTDTQYF. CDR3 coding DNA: TGTGCCAGCAGTTTAGACCTACAGGGTTCCACAGATACGCAGTATTTT.

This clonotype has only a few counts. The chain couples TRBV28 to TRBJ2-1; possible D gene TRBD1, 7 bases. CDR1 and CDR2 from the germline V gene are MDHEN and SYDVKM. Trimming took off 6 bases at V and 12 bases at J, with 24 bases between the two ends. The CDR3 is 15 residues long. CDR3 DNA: TGTGCCAGCAGCCAGACAGGGCCTGGCGGAGGGGGGCAGTTCTTC. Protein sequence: CASSQTGPGGGGQFF.

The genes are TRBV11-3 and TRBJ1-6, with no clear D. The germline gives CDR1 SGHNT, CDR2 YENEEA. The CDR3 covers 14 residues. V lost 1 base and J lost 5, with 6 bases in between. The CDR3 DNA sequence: TGTGCCAGCAGCTTAGGACGGAATAATTCACCCCTCCACTTT. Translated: CASSLGRNNSPLHF.

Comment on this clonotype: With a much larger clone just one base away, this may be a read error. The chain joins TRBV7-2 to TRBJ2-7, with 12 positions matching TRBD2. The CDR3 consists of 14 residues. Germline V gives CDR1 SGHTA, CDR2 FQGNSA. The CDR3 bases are TGTGCCAGCATCTTACGACTAGCGGGAGACGAGCAGTACTTC. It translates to CASILRLAGDEQYF.

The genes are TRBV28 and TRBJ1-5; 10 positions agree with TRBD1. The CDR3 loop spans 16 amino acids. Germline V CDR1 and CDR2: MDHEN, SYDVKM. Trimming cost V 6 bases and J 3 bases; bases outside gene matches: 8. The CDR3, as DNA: TGTGCCAGCAGACGACAGGGGGCGAAAGTCAATCAGCCCCAGCATTTT. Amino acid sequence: CASRRQGAKVNQPQHF.

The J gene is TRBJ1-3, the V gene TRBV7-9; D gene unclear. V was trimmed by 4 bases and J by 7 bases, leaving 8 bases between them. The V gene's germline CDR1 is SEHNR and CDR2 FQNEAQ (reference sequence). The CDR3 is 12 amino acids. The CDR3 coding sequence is TGTGCCAGCAGCTCGAAAGAGAACACCATATATTTT. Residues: CASSSKENTIYF.

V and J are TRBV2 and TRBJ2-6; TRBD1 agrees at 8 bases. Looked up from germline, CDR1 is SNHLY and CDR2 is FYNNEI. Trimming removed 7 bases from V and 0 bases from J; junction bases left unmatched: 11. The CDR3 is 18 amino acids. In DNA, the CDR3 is TGTGCCAGCAACAACCCGGGACAGGCTTACTCTGGGGCCAACGTCCTGACTTTC. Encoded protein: CASNNPGQAYSGANVLTF.

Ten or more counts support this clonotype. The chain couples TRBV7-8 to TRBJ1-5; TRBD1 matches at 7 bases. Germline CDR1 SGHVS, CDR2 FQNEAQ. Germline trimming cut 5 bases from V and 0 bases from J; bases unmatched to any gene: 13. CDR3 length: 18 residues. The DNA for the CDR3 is TGTGCCAGCAGCACGTCGGGACAGTCCTATTATAGCAATCAGCCCCAGCATTTT. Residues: CASSTSGQSYYSNQPQHF. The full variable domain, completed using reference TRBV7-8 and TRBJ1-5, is GAGVSQSPRYKVAKRGQDVALRCDPISGHVSLFWYQQALGQGPEFLTYFQNEAQLDKSGLPSDRFFAERPEGSVSTLKIQRTQQEDSAVYLCASSTSGQSYYSNQPQHFGDGTRLSIL.